This is a list of T cell receptor beta chains from one sample in a study of blood T cell repertoires in COVID-19. Data came from immunoSEQ multiplex PCR; TCRdb stores just in-frame clones and leaves some out. Of approximately 160,000 clones listed, about 88% are singletons. The sequenced sample was peripheral blood. These receptors all stem from a man in his 60s with COVID-19, enrolled during active disease. CDR3s include the opening cysteine and the closing phenylalanine or tryptophan. D genes are given only for firm matches. Rows may omit the clone size; those that give it use once, few, many or a size class.

J: TRBJ1-1; length: 16; V: TRBV9; size: -; D: -; DNA: TGTGCCAGCAGCGTATTGGAGGTGGGGGGGAACACTGAAGCTTTCTTT; CDR3: CASSVLEVGGNTEAFF
J: TRBJ2-1; length: 15; V: TRBV5-4; size: -; D: TRBD2; DNA: TGTGCCAGCAGCTTGGGTTACCTAGCGGGCAATGAGCAGTTCTTC; CDR3: CASSLGYLAGNEQFF
J: TRBJ2-1; length: 13; V: TRBV6-6; size: -; D: -; DNA: TGTGCCAGCAGTTACTCACAGGGCGATGAGCAGTTCTTC; CDR3: CASSYSQGDEQFF
J: TRBJ1-2; length: 14; V: TRBV5-4; size: -; D: -; DNA: TGTGCCAGCAGCGGGGACAATTCGCTGTTTGGCTACACCTTC; CDR3: CASSGDNSLFGYTF
J: TRBJ2-5; length: 16; V: TRBV7-2; size: -; D: TRBD2; DNA: TGTGCCAGCAGCTTAACTAGCGGGGGGCCGCAAGAGACCCAGTACTTC; CDR3: CASSLTSGGPQETQYF
J: TRBJ1-2; length: 11; V: TRBV10-3; size: -; D: TRBD1; DNA: TGTGCCATCATGTCGGACAGGCTCTACACCTTC; CDR3: CAIMSDRLYTF
J: TRBJ2-7; length: 17; V: TRBV11-3; size: -; D: -; DNA: TGTGCCAGCAGCTTAGCTTATTTTGAGTCAGGCTCCTACGAGCAGTACTTC; CDR3: CASSLAYFESGSYEQYF
J: TRBJ2-7; length: 16; V: TRBV5-5; size: -; D: TRBD1; DNA: TGTGCCAGCAGCGATCCATCGACAGGGCTCGCTCTCGAGCAGTACTTC; CDR3: CASSDPSTGLALEQYF
J: TRBJ1-5; length: 13; V: TRBV18; size: -; D: TRBD1; DNA: TGTGCCAGCTCACTAGACAGGGACCAGCCCCAGCATTTT; CDR3: CASSLDRDQPQHF
J: TRBJ1-5; length: 15; V: TRBV5-5; size: -; D: TRBD1; DNA: TGTGCCAGCAGCCCGGGACAGGGGGCCTTTTCGCCCCAGCATTTT; CDR3: CASSPGQGAFSPQHF
J: TRBJ2-7; length: 14; V: TRBV5-1; size: few; D: TRBD1; DNA: TGCGCCAGCAGCTTGGATGGACAGGGATACGAGCAGTACTTC; CDR3: CASSLDGQGYEQYF
J: TRBJ1-5; length: 15; V: TRBV28; size: -; D: TRBD1; DNA: TGTGCCAGCAGTTTCCGGGACAGGGGGCGTCAGCCCCAGCATTTT; CDR3: CASSFRDRGRQPQHF
J: TRBJ1-1; length: 13; V: TRBV19; size: -; D: -; DNA: TGTGCCAGTAGTATATCCCGTGACACTGAAGCTTTCTTT; CDR3: CASSISRDTEAFF
J: TRBJ2-2; length: 14; V: TRBV6-2/TRBV6-3; size: -; D: -; DNA: TGTGCCAGCAGTTACGCGCCTAGCACCGGGGAGCTGTTTTTT; CDR3: CASSYAPSTGELFF
J: TRBJ1-4; length: 13; V: TRBV7-2; size: -; D: TRBD1; DNA: TGTGCCAGCAGCCGCGGACAGGGAGAAAAACTGTTTTTT; CDR3: CASSRGQGEKLFF
J: TRBJ2-3; length: 14; V: TRBV6-4; size: -; D: -; DNA: TGTGCCAGCAGTGACTCGACTAGCACAGATACGCAGTATTTT; CDR3: CASSDSTSTDTQYF
J: TRBJ1-6; length: 13; V: TRBV2; size: -; D: TRBD1; DNA: TGTGCCAGCGGCGGACAGGGGAATTCACCCCTCCACTTT; CDR3: CASGGQGNSPLHF
J: TRBJ1-6; length: 19; V: TRBV11-2; size: -; D: -; DNA: TGTGCCAGCAGCCCCCGGCGGGTAGGCATTAGTCAAGTGGGGTCACCCCTCCACTTT; CDR3: CASSPRRVGISQVGSPLHF
J: TRBJ1-6; length: 15; V: TRBV6-5; size: -; D: TRBD1; DNA: TGTGCCAGCAGACAGGACAGGTCGGGCAATTCACCCCTCCACTTT; CDR3: CASRQDRSGNSPLHF
J: TRBJ2-7; length: 18; V: TRBV7-2; size: -; D: -; DNA: TGTGCCAGCAGCTTAGCGAATTCCAGATCGGGATTAATCTACGAGCAGTACTTC; CDR3: CASSLANSRSGLIYEQYF
J: TRBJ1-2; length: 13; V: TRBV6-5; size: once; D: TRBD1; DNA: TGTGCCAGCAGTAGGGACAGGGGCTATGGCTACACCTTC; CDR3: CASSRDRGYGYTF